Each of the 8 T cell receptor beta chains below was sequenced from the same sample in a study of CD8+CD57+ T cells in acquired aplastic anemia. An expansion of CD8+CD57+ cells by flow cytometry had been shown in patients chosen for sequencing. Investigators profiled TCR beta VDJ and CDR3 from genomic DNA template. TCRdb fed the reads into MiXCR, producing one record per CDR3 protein. Of a few hundred thousand distinct CDR3 sequences in the sample, roughly 82% are singletons; the top ten hold roughly two fifths. Sequencing used sorted CD4+, CD8+, or CD8+CD57+ T cells (not recorded which) from PBMCs. The receptors here all came from a human donor with aplastic anemia.

Notes on this clonotype: Because the CDR3 is missing its conserved closing phenylalanine or tryptophan, this is likely a read error. The DNA is left out, because the CDR3 cannot be placed on it with certainty; the CDR3 is given as TCRdb lists it. The chain combines TRBV2 with TRBJ1-5; the D segment call TRBD1 is taken from the table without a DNA check. The CDR3 adds up to 15 amino acids, both ends counted. Germline V gene data show CDR1 as SNHLY and CDR2 as FYNNEI. CDR3 region: CASGDGGTDTQPFRP.

Remarks on this clonotype: The junction and the germline gene differ at one end; a read error may be behind it. The genes are TRBV6-6 and TRBJ1-1; no clear D gene. This CDR3 has 12 amino acids. Germline CDR1 MNHNY, CDR2 SVGAGI (reference sequence). Here the CDR3 reads CAISGVVSEAFF. The CDR3 DNA follows: TGTGCCATCAGTGGCGTAGTTTCTGAAGCTTTCTTT.

This chain joins TRBV20-1 and TRBJ2-7; no clear D. V dropped 3 bases and J dropped 1 base, with 10 bases sitting between them. CDR1 is DFQATT and CDR2 is SNEGSKA in the germline V gene (reference sequence). The CDR3 loop spans 13 amino acids. CDR3 nucleotides: TGCAGTGCTAGCATTACGGTTTCCTACGAGCAGTACTTC. The encoded protein is CSASITVSYEQYF.

Remarks on this clonotype: The junction differs from germline at one of its ends, possibly a read error. The rearrangement links TRBV2 to TRBJ2-5; 9 bases agree with TRBD1. Per germline, CDR1 SNHLY and CDR2 FYNNEI. The CDR3 totals 15 residues. CDR3 sequence reads: CASSNGQGSQVTQDF. CDR3 DNA sequence: TGTGCCAGCAGCAACGGACAGGGGTCTCAAGTGACCCAGGACTTC.

A note on this clonotype: This is likely a read error, given that the CDR3 carries no conserved phenylalanine or tryptophan at its end. No DNA is shown, since the ends of the CDR3 on it are uncertain; the CDR3 is the one TCRdb lists. The chain joins TRBV9 to TRBJ2-1; TRBD1 is the table's D call and was not checked against the DNA. Per germline, CDR1 SGDLS and CDR2 YYNGEE. The CDR3 totals 13 residues, both ends included. CDR3 in amino acids: CASSVGGQGETEI.

The chain couples TRBV9 to TRBJ2-3; no firm D call. Germline V gives CDR1 SGDLS, CDR2 YYNGEE. The ends were cut back, 3 bases at V and 12 bases at J, with 17 bases in the middle. The CDR3 is 13 residues long. CDR3 protein: CASSEVGADQQYF. The CDR3 DNA sequence: TGTGCCAGCAGCGAAGTGGGCGCAGATCAACAGTATTTT.

This chain joins TRBV2 and TRBJ1-4; no reliable D call. V dropped 3 bases and J dropped 16 bases, with 30 bases sitting between them. CDR1 is SNHLY and CDR2 is FYNNEI in the germline V gene. This CDR3 spans 17 amino acids. CDR3 coding DNA: TGTGCCAGCAGTGAGGTCAGCGGAGAAACGAGCACTGACAATGAGTTTTTT. Amino acid sequence: CASSEVSGETSTDNEFF. Variable domain in full (rest from reference TRBV2 and TRBJ1-4): EPEVTQTPSHQVTQMGQEVILRCVPISNHLYFYWYRQILGQKVEFLVSFYNNEISEKSEIFDDQFSVERPDGSNFTLKIRSTKLEDSAMYFCASSEVSGETSTDNEFFGSGTQLSVL.

Turning to this clonotype: One end of the junction does not line up with germline, which may come from a read error. The chain carries TRBV9 and TRBJ2-3; D may correspond to TRBD1 or TRBD2 (5 bases each). CDR1 and CDR2 (germline): SGDLS, YYNGEE. The CDR3 contains 14 residues. CDR3 loop: CASSDAGAPDTEYF. DNA of the CDR3: TGTGCCAGCAGCGATGCCGGGGCTCCCGATACGGAGTATTTT.